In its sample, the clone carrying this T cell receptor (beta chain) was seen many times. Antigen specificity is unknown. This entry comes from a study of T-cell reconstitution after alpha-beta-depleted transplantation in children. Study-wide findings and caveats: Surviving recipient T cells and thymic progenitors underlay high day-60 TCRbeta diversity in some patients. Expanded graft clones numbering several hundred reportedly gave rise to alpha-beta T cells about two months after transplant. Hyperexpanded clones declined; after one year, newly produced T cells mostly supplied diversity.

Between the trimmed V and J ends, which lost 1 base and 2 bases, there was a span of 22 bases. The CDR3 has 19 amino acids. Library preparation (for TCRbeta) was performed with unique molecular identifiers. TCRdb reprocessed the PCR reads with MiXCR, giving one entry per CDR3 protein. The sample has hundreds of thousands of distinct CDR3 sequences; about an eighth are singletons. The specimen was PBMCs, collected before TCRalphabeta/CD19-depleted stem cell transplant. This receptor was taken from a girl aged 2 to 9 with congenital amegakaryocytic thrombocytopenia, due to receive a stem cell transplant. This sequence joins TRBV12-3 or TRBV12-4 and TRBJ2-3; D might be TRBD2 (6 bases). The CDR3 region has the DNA TGTGCCAGCAGTTTAGATATTAGCGGATATCCCCGTATCACAGATACGCAGTATTTT. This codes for CASSLDISGYPRITDTQYF.